This record concerns one T cell receptor beta chain sequence. This entry belongs to a study of T cell responses to AZD1222 COVID-19 vaccine. CDR1 and CDR2 from the germline V gene are SGHTA and FQGNSA. The CDR3 totals 14 residues. Trimming took off 5 bases at V and 5 bases at J, with 15 bases between the two ends. The table came from immunoSEQ multiplex PCR; TCRdb's copy has only in-frame clones and leaves some out. Among over 150,000 clones listed, about nine tenths were seen once. The source is an adult in good health. The V gene is TRBV7-2, the J gene TRBJ2-5; TRBD2 might be the D (7 bases). The sample here was peripheral blood, taken on day 0 of AZD1222 vaccination. In nucleotides, the CDR3 is TGTGCCAGCAGCCCCCGAGGGGGGGGTGAGACCCAGTACTTC. It encodes CASSPRGGGETQYF.